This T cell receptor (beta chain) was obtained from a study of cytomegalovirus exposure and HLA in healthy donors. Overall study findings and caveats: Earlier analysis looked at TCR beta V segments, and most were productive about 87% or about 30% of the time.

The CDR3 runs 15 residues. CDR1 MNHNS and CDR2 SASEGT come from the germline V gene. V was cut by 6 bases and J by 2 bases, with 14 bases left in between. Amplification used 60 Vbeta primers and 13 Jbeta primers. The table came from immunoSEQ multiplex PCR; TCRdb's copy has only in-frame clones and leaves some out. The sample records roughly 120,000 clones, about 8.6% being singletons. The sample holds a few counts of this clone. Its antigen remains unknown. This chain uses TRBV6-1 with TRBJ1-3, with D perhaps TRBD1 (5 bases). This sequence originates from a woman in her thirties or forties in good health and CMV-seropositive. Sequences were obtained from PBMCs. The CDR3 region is CASRPGGGAGNTIYF. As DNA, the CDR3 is TGTGCCAGCAGGCCTGGCGGGGGAGCTGGAAACACCATATATTTT.